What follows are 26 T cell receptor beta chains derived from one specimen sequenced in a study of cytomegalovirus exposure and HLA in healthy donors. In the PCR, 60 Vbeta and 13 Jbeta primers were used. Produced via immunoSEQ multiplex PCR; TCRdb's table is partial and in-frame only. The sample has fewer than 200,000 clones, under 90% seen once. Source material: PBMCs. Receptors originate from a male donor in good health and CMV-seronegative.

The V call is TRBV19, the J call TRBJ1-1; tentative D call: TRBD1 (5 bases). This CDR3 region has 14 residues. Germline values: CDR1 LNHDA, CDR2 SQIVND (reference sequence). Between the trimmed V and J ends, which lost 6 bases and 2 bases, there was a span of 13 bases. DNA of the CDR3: TGTGCCAGTAGAGCGACAGTCCGAAACACTGAAGCTTTCTTT. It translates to CASRATVRNTEAFF.

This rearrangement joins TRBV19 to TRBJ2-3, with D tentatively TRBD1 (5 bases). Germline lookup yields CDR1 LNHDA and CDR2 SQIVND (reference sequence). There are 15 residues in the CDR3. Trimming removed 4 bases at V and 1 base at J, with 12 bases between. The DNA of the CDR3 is TGTGCCAGTAGTACGCAGGGTGGTCGCACAGATACGCAGTATTTT. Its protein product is CASSTQGGRTDTQYF.

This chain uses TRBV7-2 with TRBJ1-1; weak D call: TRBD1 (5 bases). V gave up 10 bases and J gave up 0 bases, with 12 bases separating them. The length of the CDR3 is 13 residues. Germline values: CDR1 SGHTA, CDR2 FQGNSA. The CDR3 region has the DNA TGTGCCACTGGGGGGGGGATGAACACTGAAGCTTTCTTT. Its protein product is CATGGGMNTEAFF.

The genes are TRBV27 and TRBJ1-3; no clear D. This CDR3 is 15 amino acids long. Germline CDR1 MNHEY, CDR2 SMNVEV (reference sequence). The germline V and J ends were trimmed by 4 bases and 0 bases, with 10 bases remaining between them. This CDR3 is CASSSPSRSGNTIYF. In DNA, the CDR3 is TGTGCCAGCAGTTCCCCCTCCCGCTCTGGAAACACCATATATTTT.

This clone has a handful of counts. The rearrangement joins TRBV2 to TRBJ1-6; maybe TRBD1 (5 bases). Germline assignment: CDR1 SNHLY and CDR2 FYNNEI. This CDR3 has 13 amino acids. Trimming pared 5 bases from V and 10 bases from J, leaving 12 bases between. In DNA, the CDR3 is TGTGCCAGCAGTCAGGGAATTGGGTCACCCCTCCACTTT. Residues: CASSQGIGSPLHF. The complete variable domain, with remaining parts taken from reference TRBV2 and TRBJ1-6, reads EPEVTQTPSHQVTQMGQEVILRCVPISNHLYFYWYRQILGQKVEFLVSFYNNEISEKSEIFDDQFSVERPDGSNFTLKIRSTKLEDSAMYFCASSQGIGSPLHFGNGTRLTVT.

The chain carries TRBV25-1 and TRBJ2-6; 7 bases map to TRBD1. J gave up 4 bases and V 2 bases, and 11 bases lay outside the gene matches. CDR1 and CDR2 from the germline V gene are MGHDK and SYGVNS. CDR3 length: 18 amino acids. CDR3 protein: CASSETEKGASGANVLTF. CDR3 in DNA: TGTGCCAGCAGTGAAACGGAAAAGGGGGCGTCCGGGGCCAACGTCCTGACTTTC.

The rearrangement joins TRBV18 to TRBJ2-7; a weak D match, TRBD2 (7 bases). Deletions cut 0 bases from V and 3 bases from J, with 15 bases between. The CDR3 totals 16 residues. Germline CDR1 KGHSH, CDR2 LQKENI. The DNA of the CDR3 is TGTGCCAGCTCACCACCGAGGGGGGGGCTTAGCTACGAGCAGTACTTC. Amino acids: CASSPPRGGLSYEQYF.

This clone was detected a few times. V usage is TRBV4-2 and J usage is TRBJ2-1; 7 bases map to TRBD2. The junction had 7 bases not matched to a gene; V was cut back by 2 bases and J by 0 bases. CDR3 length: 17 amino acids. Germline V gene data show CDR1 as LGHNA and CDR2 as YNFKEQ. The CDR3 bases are TGTGCCAGCAGCCAACAAGGACTAGGAGGCTCCTACAATGAGCAGTTCTTC. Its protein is CASSQQGLGGSYNEQFF.

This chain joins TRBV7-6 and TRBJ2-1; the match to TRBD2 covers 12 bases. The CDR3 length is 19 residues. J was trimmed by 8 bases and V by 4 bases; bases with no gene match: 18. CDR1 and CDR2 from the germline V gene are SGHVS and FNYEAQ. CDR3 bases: TGTGCCAGCAGCTCTATTAGCGGCCCCTCTAGCGGGAGGGCCGATGAGCAGTTCTTC. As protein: CASSSISGPSSGRADEQFF.

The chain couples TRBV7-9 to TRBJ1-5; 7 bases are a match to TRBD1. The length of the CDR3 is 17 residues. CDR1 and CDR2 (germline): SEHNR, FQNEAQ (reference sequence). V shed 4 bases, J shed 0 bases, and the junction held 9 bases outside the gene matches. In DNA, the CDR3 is TGTGCCAGCAGCTCAAATTGGACAGGTCGTAGCAATCAGCCCCAGCATTTT. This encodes CASSSNWTGRSNQPQHF.

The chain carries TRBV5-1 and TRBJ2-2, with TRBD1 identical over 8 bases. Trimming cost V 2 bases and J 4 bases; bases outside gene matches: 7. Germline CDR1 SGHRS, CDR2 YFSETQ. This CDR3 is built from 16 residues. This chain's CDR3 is CASSLPGQVSTGELFF. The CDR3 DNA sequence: TGCGCCAGCAGCTTACCGGGACAGGTCAGCACCGGGGAGCTGTTTTTT.

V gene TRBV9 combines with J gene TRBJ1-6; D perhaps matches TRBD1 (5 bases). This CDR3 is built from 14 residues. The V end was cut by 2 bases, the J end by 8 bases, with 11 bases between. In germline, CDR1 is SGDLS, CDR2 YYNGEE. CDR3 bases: TGTGCCAGCAGCGTGACAGACTCCTATTCACCCCTCCACTTT. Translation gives CASSVTDSYSPLHF.

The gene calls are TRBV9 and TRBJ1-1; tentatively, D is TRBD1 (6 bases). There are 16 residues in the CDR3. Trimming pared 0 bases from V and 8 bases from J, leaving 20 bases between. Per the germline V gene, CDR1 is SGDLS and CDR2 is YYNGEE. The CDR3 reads CASSVGLQGEGVEAFF. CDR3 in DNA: TGTGCCAGCAGCGTAGGCTTACAGGGCGAAGGTGTCGAAGCTTTCTTT.

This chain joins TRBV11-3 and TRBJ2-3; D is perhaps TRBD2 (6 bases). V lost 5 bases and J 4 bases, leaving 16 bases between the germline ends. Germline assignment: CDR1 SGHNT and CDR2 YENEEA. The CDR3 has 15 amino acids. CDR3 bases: TGTGCCAGCAGCCAATTCGGGGGTGAGGCAGATACGCAGTATTTT. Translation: CASSQFGGEADTQYF. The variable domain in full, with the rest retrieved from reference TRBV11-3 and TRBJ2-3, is EAGVVQSPRYKIIEKKQPVAFWCNPISGHNTLYWYLQNLGQGPELLIRYENEEAVDDSQLPKDRFSAERLKGVDSTLKIQPAELGDSAVYLCASSQFGGEADTQYFGPGTRLTVL.

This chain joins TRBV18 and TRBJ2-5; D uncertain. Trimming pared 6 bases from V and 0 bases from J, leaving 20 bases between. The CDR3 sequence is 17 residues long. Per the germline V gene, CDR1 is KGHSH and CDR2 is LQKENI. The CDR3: CASSTPYGQADQETQYF. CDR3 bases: TGTGCCAGCTCCACCCCTTATGGGCAGGCCGACCAAGAGACCCAGTACTTC.

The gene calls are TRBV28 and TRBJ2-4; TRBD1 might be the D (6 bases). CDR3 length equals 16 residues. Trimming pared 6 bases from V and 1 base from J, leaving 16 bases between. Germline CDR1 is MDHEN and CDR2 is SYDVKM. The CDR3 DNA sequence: TGTGCCAGCAGCCGGGACATTGGGGCGGCCAAAAACATTCAGTACTTC. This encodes CASSRDIGAAKNIQYF.

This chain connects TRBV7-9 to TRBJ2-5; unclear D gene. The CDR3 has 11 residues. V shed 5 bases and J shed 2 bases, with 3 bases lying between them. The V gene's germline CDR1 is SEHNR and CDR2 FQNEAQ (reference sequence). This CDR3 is CASSPQETQYF. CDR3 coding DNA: TGTGCCAGCAGCCCACAAGAGACCCAGTACTTC.

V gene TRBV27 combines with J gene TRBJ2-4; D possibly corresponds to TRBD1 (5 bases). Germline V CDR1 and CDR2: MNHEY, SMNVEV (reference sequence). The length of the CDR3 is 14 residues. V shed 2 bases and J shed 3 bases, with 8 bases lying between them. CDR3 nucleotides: TGTGCCAGCAGTTTAACAGGAATCAAAAACATTCAGTACTTC. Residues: CASSLTGIKNIQYF.

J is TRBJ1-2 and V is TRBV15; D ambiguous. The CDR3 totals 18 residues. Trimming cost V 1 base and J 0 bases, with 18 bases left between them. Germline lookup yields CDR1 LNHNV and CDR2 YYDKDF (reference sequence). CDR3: CATSRGGGSDRSNYGYTF. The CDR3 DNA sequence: TGTGCCACCAGCAGAGGAGGAGGCTCGGACCGGTCTAACTATGGCTACACCTTC. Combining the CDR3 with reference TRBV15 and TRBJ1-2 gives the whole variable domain DAMVIQNPRYQVTQFGKPVTLSCSQTLNHNVMYWYQQKSSQAPKLLFHYYDKDFNNEADTPDNFQSRRPNTSFCFLDIRSPGLGDTAMYLCATSRGGGSDRSNYGYTFGSGTRLTVV.

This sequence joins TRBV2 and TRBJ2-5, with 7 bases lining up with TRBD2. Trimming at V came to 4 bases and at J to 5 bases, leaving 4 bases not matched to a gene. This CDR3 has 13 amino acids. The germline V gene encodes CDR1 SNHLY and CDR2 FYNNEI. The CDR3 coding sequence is TGTGCCAGCAGTGGGGGGGGTGGGGAGACCCAGTACTTC. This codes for CASSGGGGETQYF.

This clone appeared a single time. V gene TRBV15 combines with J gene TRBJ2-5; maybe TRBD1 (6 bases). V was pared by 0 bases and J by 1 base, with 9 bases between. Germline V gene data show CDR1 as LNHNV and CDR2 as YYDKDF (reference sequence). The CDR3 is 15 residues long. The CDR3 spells CATSRDRGGQETQYF. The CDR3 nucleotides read TGTGCCACCAGCAGAGACAGGGGCGGCCAAGAGACCCAGTACTTC.

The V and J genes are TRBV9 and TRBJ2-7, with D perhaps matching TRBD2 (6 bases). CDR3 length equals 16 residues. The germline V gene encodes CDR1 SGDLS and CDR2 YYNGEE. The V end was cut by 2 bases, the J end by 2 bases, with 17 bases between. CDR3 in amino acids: CASSVSPAGTAYEQYF. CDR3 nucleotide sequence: TGTGCCAGCAGCGTCTCTCCCGCGGGAACGGCCTACGAGCAGTACTTC.

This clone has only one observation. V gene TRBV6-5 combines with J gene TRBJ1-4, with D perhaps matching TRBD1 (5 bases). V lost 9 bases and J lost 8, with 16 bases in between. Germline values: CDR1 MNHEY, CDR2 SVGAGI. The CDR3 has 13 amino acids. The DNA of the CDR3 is TGTGCCAGTGGGGGTTTGGGGAGGGAAAAACTGTTTTTT. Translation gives CASGGLGREKLFF.

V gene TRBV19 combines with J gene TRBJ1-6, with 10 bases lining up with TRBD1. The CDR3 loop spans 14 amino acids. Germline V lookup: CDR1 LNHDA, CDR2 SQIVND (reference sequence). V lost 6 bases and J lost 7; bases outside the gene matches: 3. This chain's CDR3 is CASSPGQGNSPLHF. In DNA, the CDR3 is TGTGCCAGTAGCCCGGGACAGGGGAATTCACCCCTCCACTTT.

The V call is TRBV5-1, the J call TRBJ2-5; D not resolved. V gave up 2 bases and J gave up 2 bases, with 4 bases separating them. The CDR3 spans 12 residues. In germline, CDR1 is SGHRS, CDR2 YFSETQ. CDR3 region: CASSFKQETQYF. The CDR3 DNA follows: TGCGCCAGCAGCTTCAAACAAGAGACCCAGTACTTC. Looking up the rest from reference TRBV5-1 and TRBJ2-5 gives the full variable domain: KAGVTQTPRYLIKTRGQQVTLSCSPISGHRSVSWYQQTPGQGLQFLFEYFSETQRNKGNFPGRFSGRQFSNSRSEMNVSTLELGDSALYLCASSFKQETQYFGPGTRLLVL.

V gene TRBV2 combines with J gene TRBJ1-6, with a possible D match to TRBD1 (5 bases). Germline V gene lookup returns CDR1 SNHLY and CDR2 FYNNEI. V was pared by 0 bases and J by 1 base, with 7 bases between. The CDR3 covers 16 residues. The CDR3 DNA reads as TGTGCCAGCAGTGAAGCGGGGGGTTCCTATAATTCACCCCTCCACTTT. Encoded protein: CASSEAGGSYNSPLHF.